Listed here are 9 T cell receptor beta chains from one sample, sequenced in a study of blood T cell repertoires in COVID-19. Sequencing used immunoSEQ multiplex PCR; TCRdb keeps in-frame clones, though not all of them. The data show 140,000 to 150,000 clones, roughly 86% seen once. Sequencing used peripheral blood. The receptors here all came from a woman in her forties or fifties with acute or convalescent COVID-19.

The chain couples TRBV27 to TRBJ2-7, with TRBD1 identical over 8 bases. With V trimmed by 4 bases and J by 2 bases, 4 bases remained unmatched. In germline, CDR1 is MNHEY, CDR2 SMNVEV (reference sequence). The CDR3 is 14 residues long. CDR3 amino acids: CASSWDRRTYEQYF. In DNA, the CDR3 is TGTGCCAGCAGTTGGGACAGGAGAACCTACGAGCAGTACTTC.

This chain joins TRBV7-6 and TRBJ2-3, with D perhaps TRBD2 (6 bases). The length of the CDR3 is 17 residues. V was cut by 0 bases and J by 0 bases, with 13 bases left in between. The germline CDR1 and CDR2 sequences are SGHVS and FNYEAQ. CDR3 DNA sequence: TGTGCCAGCAGCTTAGCCCCGACTAGTATCAGCACAGATACGCAGTATTTT. It encodes CASSLAPTSISTDTQYF.

CDR3 nucleotides: TGTGCCAGCAGCTTTGGAGGGGACCACACTGAAGCTTTCTTT. As protein: CASSFGGDHTEAFF. The J gene is TRBJ1-1, the V gene TRBV7-3; the D gene is possibly TRBD1 (5 bases). CDR1 and CDR2 (germline): SGHTA, FQGTGA. The V end lost 3 bases, the J end lost 3 bases, and 11 bases lay between the germline ends. The CDR3 length is 14 residues.

J is TRBJ2-2 and V is TRBV6-5; D uncertain. The V gene lost 2 bases and the J gene lost 6 bases, with 10 bases spanning the gap. Germline-derived CDR1 and CDR2 are MNHEY and SVGAGI. This CDR3 has 14 amino acids. The DNA for the CDR3 is TGTGCCAGCAGTTACAGGCTGGAGTCCGGGGAGCTGTTTTTT. Translated, it gives CASSYRLESGELFF.

The rearrangement uses TRBV11-2 and TRBJ2-1; TRBD1 agrees at 7 bases. This CDR3 has 15 residues. Germline V gene lookup returns CDR1 SGHAT and CDR2 FQNNGV. J was trimmed by 4 bases and V by 1 base; bases with no gene match: 4. The CDR3 spells CASSLVGQRYNEQFF. CDR3 DNA sequence: TGTGCCAGCAGCTTAGTGGGACAGAGGTACAATGAGCAGTTCTTC.

V is TRBV6-5 and J is TRBJ2-7, with D possibly matching TRBD1 (6 bases). V gave up 3 bases and J gave up 4 bases, with 10 bases separating them. Germline V gene lookup returns CDR1 MNHEY and CDR2 SVGAGI. The CDR3 sequence is 13 residues long. This CDR3 reads CASSYNREYEQYF. The CDR3 DNA reads as TGTGCCAGCAGTTATAACAGGGAGTACGAGCAGTACTTC.

DNA of the CDR3: TGTGCCACCAGTGAAGCTACAGGGATCACAGATACGCAGTATTTT. Amino acids: CATSEATGITDTQYF. This chain connects TRBV24-1 to TRBJ2-3, with D maybe TRBD1 (6 bases). V lost 4 bases, J lost 2 bases, and 12 bases lay in between. This CDR3 is built from 15 residues. Germline V gene data show CDR1 as KGHDR and CDR2 as SFDVKD.

The V call is TRBV14, the J call TRBJ1-1; TRBD1 is a possible D gene (5 bases). CDR1 SGHDN and CDR2 FVKESK come from the germline V gene. The V and J ends lost 0 bases and 1 base respectively, with 18 bases between them. The CDR3 is 18 residues long. CDR3 coding DNA: TGTGCCAGCAGCCAAGATTTTCTTAGGGGAAAGACGAACACTGAAGCTTTCTTT. Its protein product is CASSQDFLRGKTNTEAFF. The complete variable domain, with remaining parts taken from reference TRBV14 and TRBJ1-1, reads EAGVTQFPSHSVIEKGQTVTLRCDPISGHDNLYWYRRVMGKEIKFLLHFVKESKQDESGMPNNRFLAERTGGTYSTLKVQPAELEDSGVYFCASSQDFLRGKTNTEAFFGQGTRLTVV.

The gene calls are TRBV28 and TRBJ2-7; the match to TRBD1 covers 8 bases. V trimming: 3 bases; J trimming: 7 bases; junction bases outside the gene matches: 8. Germline V gene lookup returns CDR1 MDHEN and CDR2 SYDVKM. The length of the CDR3 is 14 residues. The CDR3: CASSFPDRVREQYF. The CDR3 nucleotides are TGTGCCAGCAGTTTCCCGGACAGGGTAAGGGAGCAGTACTTC.